A single sample is the source of the 2 T cell receptor beta chains below, sequenced in a study of cytomegalovirus exposure and HLA in healthy donors. The PCR was carried out with 60 Vbeta primers and 13 Jbeta primers. Only in-frame clones appear in the TCRdb table, and some are missing; sequencing was by immunoSEQ multiplex PCR. This table holds under 250,000 clones, over 80% found once. The specimen was PBMCs. The receptor source for this set is a woman aged 50 to 60 in good health and CMV-seropositive.

The chain uses TRBV4-1 and TRBJ2-3; D perhaps matches TRBD1 (6 bases). CDR3 size: 15 residues. Germline CDR1 reads MGHRA; CDR2 reads YSYEKL. The V end lost 3 bases, the J end lost 0 bases, and 10 bases lay between the germline ends. The CDR3 reads CASSQGTRSTDTQYF. The CDR3 region has the DNA TGCGCCAGCAGCCAGGGGACACGTAGCACAGATACGCAGTATTTT.

This chain uses TRBV27 with TRBJ2-2; TRBD2 matches at 9 bases. The length of the CDR3 is 15 residues. Germline assignment: CDR1 MNHEY and CDR2 SMNVEV (reference sequence). J was trimmed by 9 bases and V by 4 bases; bases with no gene match: 9. The CDR3 DNA is TGTGCCAGCAGTTCCCTCCTAGCGGGGAACCGGGAGCTGTTTTTT. This codes for CASSSLLAGNRELFF.